Sequencing of this T cell receptor beta chain was carried out in a study of blood T cell repertoires in COVID-19. For the study at large: Specimens from acute and convalescent COVID-19 originated in the United States, Italy and Spain. Sources were T cells, B-cell-depleted T cells, or PBMCs; the material itself was cDNA or gDNA.

Germline values: CDR1 SGHTS, CDR2 YDEGEE. The CDR3 is made up of 17 amino acids. Germline trimming cut 3 bases from V and 0 bases from J; bases unmatched to any gene: 8. As originally analysed: Amplification from reference gene primers served as the basis for estimated nucleated cell counts. Assay used: immunoSEQ multiplex PCR; TCRdb lists only in-frame clones, some missing. Clone size and V and J calls were adopted from that table, with D and trimming inferred from the DNA. The sample yields fewer than 250,000 clones, 70% to 90% seen once. The specimen sequenced was peripheral blood. This TCR came from a man aged 35 to 55 with acute or convalescent COVID-19. The chain joins TRBV5-8 to TRBJ2-3, with TRBD2 matching over 9 bases. The CDR3 DNA is TGTGCCAGCAGCTCCCCCACTCTAGCGGGGAGCACAGATACGCAGTATTTT. This codes for CASSSPTLAGSTDTQYF.